This T cell receptor (beta chain) was recorded in a study of CD8+ T cells in alopecia areata listed by TCRdb under 2018. General notes on the study: Treated patients were enrolled in an open-label pilot trial of oral tofacitinib, 5 to 10 mg twice daily, for moderate-to-severe alopecia areata. For the treated patients, the SALT score, which quantifies what percentage of scalp surface area is affected, served as the measure of disease severity. Tofacitinib-treated patients had biopsies at baseline and at 4 and 24 weeks of treatment, with a later scalp biopsy in several patients. The study used high-throughput TCRbeta sequencing to examine T cell clonal expansion in alopecia areata, in both the C3H/HeJ mouse model and human patients. Scalp clonality was compared across normal scalp (n=4), patchy alopecia areata scalp (n=8), and alopecia totalis/universalis scalp (n=8). immunoSEQ multiplex PCR using 35 Vbeta forward primers and 13 Jbeta reverse primers was used to amplify TCRbeta CDR3 regions. Tofacitinib was administered for 6 to 18 months, and 6 months of follow-up off drug were then conducted to assess delayed response and recurrence. RNA was obtained with the PAXgene miRNA kit for fixed scalp, the miRNeasy kit for PBMCs, and the RNeasy kit for mouse skin. In humans, TCRbeta sequencing was performed on scalp tissue and on sorted CD4+ and CD8+ peripheral blood T cells from healthy controls and from patients with patchy or totalis/universalis alopecia areata. What the research found in general, with its limitations: During tofacitinib treatment, many expanded lesional clones stuck around in both scalp and blood, and this persistence may partly explain why relapse happens after treatment is stopped. Because the treated cohort was small and included a single nonresponder, larger studies are needed to assess links between baseline CD8+ expansion and response. Higher clonality and more expanded CD8+ clones were observed in lesional scalp than in normal scalp, particularly in alopecia totalis/universalis, a finding suggestive of antigenic drive. Tofacitinib significantly decreased scalp clonality and the number of expanded CD8+ clones among the top 100 scalp clones. Unlike mouse skin, which is dominated by gammadelta T cells, normal human skin has resident alphabeta T cells that are also sequenced, and this complicates analysis of the scalp TCR repertoire. TCR sequences shared between patients were less clear than in mice, possibly partly because of HLA diversity in the patient population.

As to this clone: Its specific antigen is unknown. No base qualities exist here, and no much larger clone lies one base off it.

The treatment or condition label of this sample denotes: oral pan-JAK inhibitor, 5-10 mg twice daily. Lesional scalp punch biopsies and peripheral blood were collected from alopecia areata patients. PBMCs were separated by density centrifugation and stained for CD3, CD4 and CD8, after which CD4+ and CD8+ T cells were sorted on a FACSAria. Preparation of the library involved the immunoSEQ multiplex PCR assay. For TCR sequencing, RNA was extracted from every sample and reverse transcribed into cDNA to serve as template. First-strand cDNA was synthesized with SuperScript III using a 2:1 mix of oligo-dT and random hexamers. A synthetic immune receptor repertoire was used to gauge amplification bias, and whatever bias remained was removed computationally. The paper's data handling went like this. Raw reads were preprocessed to remove errors, and CDR3 was defined by IMGT conventions from the conserved cysteine to phenylalanine. Clonality was computed as 1 minus the Shannon entropy, with the entropy normalized by log2 of the number of productive unique TCRs. Scalp TCRbeta sequences were cross-referenced with sorted blood CD4 and CD8 repertoires so that the CD4 or CD8 identity of scalp clones could be inferred. The immuneACCESS repertoire file appears here via TCRdb, limited to in-frame rearrangements. These files lack a portion of the clones; in checked studies, under half of the deficit traces to unresolved V genes, and the cause of the others is not known. V and J calls plus clone size are reproduced from that table; the DNA served to infer D and trimming. This sample lists 150,000 to 200,000 clones; around 58% were detected once. Together, the top ten hold roughly 17% of the sample.

V is shortened by 0 bases, J by 3 bases, and the region joining them spans 9 bases. Taken from cysteine to phenylalanine, the CDR3 has 14 residues. This entry keeps only the CDR3 DNA: 42 bases, framed from base 1. In the germline V gene, CDR1 corresponds to SGHRS and CDR2 to YFSETQ. The specimen comprised CD4+ T cells sorted from blood, sampled between weeks 55 and 65, from a patient treated with tofacitinib. Recombination joined TRBV5-1 with TRBJ1-1; the D segment cannot be called with confidence. This TCR was sampled from a human donor with alopecia areata. CDR3 protein: CASSLAARDTEAFF. The DNA sequence follows: TGCGCCAGCAGCTTGGCCGCCCGGGACACTGAAGCTTTCTTT.